A selection of T cell receptor beta chains follows, all from one sample in a study of blood T cell repertoires in COVID-19. Only in-frame clones appear in the TCRdb table, and some are missing; sequencing was by immunoSEQ multiplex PCR. The repertoire holds 200,000 to 300,000 clones, approximately 85% seen once, with roughly 4% in the top ten. Sequenced material: peripheral blood. The receptors stem from a man aged 45-65 years with acute or convalescent COVID-19. Each CDR3 is given with its conserved first and last residue. A D gene is named only where the DNA matches it firmly. Clone size is shown for a subset of rows, as once, few, many or a class of expanded clone.

TRBD1,-,TRBV2,TRBJ1-4,TGTGCCAGCCGCCAGTACGGACAGGGGGAAAAACTGTTTTTT,CASRQYGQGEKLFF
-,-,TRBV27,TRBJ2-2,TGTGCCAGCAGTCCCAAACGGCTTGGACAGAACACCGGGGAGCTGTTTTTT,CASSPKRLGQNTGELFF
TRBD1,-,TRBV6-6,TRBJ2-7,TGTGCCAGCAGGGGACAGGCATACGAGCAGTACTTC,CASRGQAYEQYF
-,-,TRBV11-3,TRBJ1-4,TGTGCCAGCAGCACAACGACAACTAATGAAAAACTGTTTTTT,CASSTTTTNEKLFF
-,many,TRBV7-8,TRBJ2-7,TGTGCCAGCAGCGCAGGGTTCGCCTACGAGCAGTACTTC,CASSAGFAYEQYF
TRBD1,-,TRBV3-1/TRBV3-2,TRBJ1-5,TGTGCCAGCAGCCTGGGACAGGGGGGCAATCAGCCCCAGCATTTT,CASSLGQGGNQPQHF
-,-,TRBV18,TRBJ2-3,TGTGCCAGCTCAACGTATGAGGTTGGGACAGATACGCAGTATTTT,CASSTYEVGTDTQYF
-,-,TRBV9,TRBJ2-3,TGTGCCAGCAGCGTCCGGGACACTCACATCGGTACGCAGTATTTT,CASSVRDTHIGTQYF
TRBD1,-,TRBV7-9,TRBJ2-7,TGTGCCAGCAGCCCTGTTGGACAGGGGGACGAGCAGTACTTC,CASSPVGQGDEQYF
TRBD1,-,TRBV9,TRBJ1-3,TGTGCCAGCAGCGTCGGTGCAGGGGGCGGAAACACCATATATTTT,CASSVGAGGGNTIYF
-,-,TRBV5-1,TRBJ1-1,TGCGCCAGCAGCTTGGCCTTGTCGAGGACTGAAGCTTTCTTT,CASSLALSRTEAFF
TRBD2,many,TRBV11-2,TRBJ2-3,TGTGCCAGCAGCGGAGTCGTGTCGGGAGGGCCGGCAGATACGCAGTATTTT,CASSGVVSGGPADTQYF
-,-,TRBV24-1,TRBJ2-5,TGTGCCACCACCTCCGGCGGATTCCCGGAGGAGACCCAGTACTTC,CATTSGGFPEETQYF
TRBD2,-,TRBV11-3,TRBJ2-1,TGTGCCAGCAGTATCCGCCCCCTCATAGCGGGAACTAAGAATGAGCAGTTCTTC,CASSIRPLIAGTKNEQFF
-,-,TRBV9,TRBJ2-4,TGTGCCAGCAGCCCCAACCCGACAATAGCCAAAAACATTCAGTACTTC,CASSPNPTIAKNIQYF
TRBD1,-,TRBV7-9,TRBJ1-1,TGTGCCAGCAGCTTTGGACAGGGTGAAGCTTTCTTT,CASSFGQGEAFF
-,-,TRBV4-1,TRBJ2-7,TGCGCCAGCAGCCAAGATTGGGGGGCCTACGAGCAGTACTTC,CASSQDWGAYEQYF
-,-,TRBV30,TRBJ1-5,TGTGCCTGGAATGGGGGCAATCATCAGCCCCAGCATTTT,CAWNGGNHQPQHF
-,-,TRBV10-1,TRBJ1-3,TGCGCCAGCAGACAGTCCTCTGGAAACACCATATATTTT,CASRQSSGNTIYF
-,-,TRBV28,TRBJ2-4,TGTGCCAGCAATCCCTACAGCGGGGCCAAAAACATTCAGTACTTC,CASNPYSGAKNIQYF
-,once,TRBV5-4,TRBJ2-7,TGTGCCAGCAGAGTCGAGCCGGCCTACGAGCAGTACTTC,CASRVEPAYEQYF
-,-,TRBV11-3,TRBJ1-1,TGTGCCAGCAGCTTAGAGCAGGGTCCCAACACTGAAGCTTTCTTT,CASSLEQGPNTEAFF
-,once,TRBV6-6,TRBJ2-3,TGTGCCAGCAACCTCCGCTTGAACAAAGATACGCAGTATTTT,CASNLRLNKDTQYF
-,-,TRBV21-1,TRBJ1-1,TGTGCCAGCAGCACCCAACATGAAGCTTTCTTT,CASSTQHEAFF
-,-,TRBV10-3,TRBJ2-5,TGTGCCATCGGCCTACAATCCGGAGAACAAGAGACCCAGTACTTC,CAIGLQSGEQETQYF
-,once,TRBV7-3,TRBJ2-2,TGTGCCAGCTCTCCGGGGCAGCGGGACACCGGGGAGCTGTTTTTT,CASSPGQRDTGELFF
TRBD1,-,TRBV24-1,TRBJ2-3,TGTGCCACCAGTGACCCCGGACAGGGACCACGAGATACGCAGTATTTT,CATSDPGQGPRDTQYF
-,-,TRBV12-3/TRBV12-4,TRBJ1-4,TGTGCCAGCATGGCAGGGGCGGATGAAAAACTGTTTTTT,CASMAGADEKLFF
-,-,TRBV21-1,TRBJ2-1,TGTGCCAGCAGCCCCCCCGGACTAGCGGGGGGTCCCCATGGCAATGAGCAGTTCTTC,CASSPPGLAGGPHGNEQFF
-,-,TRBV6-2/TRBV6-3,TRBJ1-1,TGTGCCAGCAGTTACCGGGGTAAGAACACTGAAGCTTTCTTT,CASSYRGKNTEAFF
-,once,TRBV18,TRBJ2-2,TGTGCCAGCTCACCAACGGGGAACGGGGAGCTGTTTTTT,CASSPTGNGELFF
TRBD2,-,TRBV9,TRBJ2-7,TGTGCCAGCAGCGTGCTAGCGGGGGCCACCTACGAGCAGTACTTC,CASSVLAGATYEQYF
-,-,TRBV6-5,TRBJ2-5,TGTGCCAGCCCACCAGACCGACTTTGGGAGACCCAGTACTTC,CASPPDRLWETQYF
-,-,TRBV10-1,TRBJ2-7,TGCGCCAGCAGTAGGACTTTCCTCTCCGAGCAGTACTTC,CASSRTFLSEQYF
-,-,TRBV11-3,TRBJ1-1,TGTGCCAGCAGCTTAGGAGTTTTTGAAGCTTTCTTT,CASSLGVFEAFF
-,-,TRBV28,TRBJ1-1,TGTGCCAGCAGTTTATACAGGGTTAACACTGAAGCTTTCTTT,CASSLYRVNTEAFF
-,-,TRBV18,TRBJ1-5,TGTGCCAGCTCACTAGCCAGAGGCAATCAGCCCCAGCATTTT,CASSLARGNQPQHF
-,-,TRBV7-3,TRBJ2-1,TGTGCCAGCAGCTTTCACTCGTGGACTGGTGGATTGAATGAGCAGTTCTTC,CASSFHSWTGGLNEQFF